The following is a TCR beta chain sequence with its context. The method was immunoSEQ multiplex PCR; TCRdb's version includes in-frame clones alone and lacks a portion of them. The repertoire holds 550,000 to 600,000 clones, with about 80% as singletons. The CDR3 runs to 13 residues. Germline-derived CDR1 and CDR2 are SQVTM and ANQGSEA. Trimming pared 7 bases from V and 4 bases from J, leaving 16 bases between. The data originate from a study of shared clonotypes between healthy human individuals. The sequenced material came from PBMCs. This receptor was identified in a woman aged 40 to 50 in good health. Some clones in this sample may be carry-over from other donors' samples. The chain joins TRBV29-1 to TRBJ1-2, with D possibly matching TRBD1 (6 bases). In nucleotides, the CDR3 is TGCAGCGCCGAACGGGGGGCCAGCTATGGCTACACCTTC. Translation gives CSAERGASYGYTF.